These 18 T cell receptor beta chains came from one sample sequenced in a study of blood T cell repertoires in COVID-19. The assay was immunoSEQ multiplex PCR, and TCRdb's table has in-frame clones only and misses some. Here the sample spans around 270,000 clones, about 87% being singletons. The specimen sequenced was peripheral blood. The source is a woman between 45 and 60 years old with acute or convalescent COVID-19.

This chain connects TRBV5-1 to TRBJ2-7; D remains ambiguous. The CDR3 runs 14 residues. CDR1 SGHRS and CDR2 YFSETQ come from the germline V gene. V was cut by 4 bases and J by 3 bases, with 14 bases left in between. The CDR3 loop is CASSLNVLSYEQYF. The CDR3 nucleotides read TGCGCCAGCAGCCTAAATGTGTTAAGCTACGAGCAGTACTTC.

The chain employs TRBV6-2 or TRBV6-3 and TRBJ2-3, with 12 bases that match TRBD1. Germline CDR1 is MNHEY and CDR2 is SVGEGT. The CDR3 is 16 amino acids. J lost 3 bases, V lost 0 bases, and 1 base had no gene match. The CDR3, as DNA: TGTGCCAGCAGTTACTCGGGACAGGGGGCAACAGATACGCAGTATTTT. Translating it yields CASSYSGQGATDTQYF.

As DNA, the CDR3 is TGCGCCAGCAGCCACTCTCGGGAGAACGGGCTCGAGCAGTACTTC. It is translated as CASSHSRENGLEQYF. The V and J genes are TRBV4-1 and TRBJ2-7; possible D gene TRBD2, 6 bases. The CDR3 runs to 15 residues. Germline CDR1 reads MGHRA; CDR2 reads YSYEKL. V shed 3 bases and J shed 6 bases, with 18 bases lying between them.

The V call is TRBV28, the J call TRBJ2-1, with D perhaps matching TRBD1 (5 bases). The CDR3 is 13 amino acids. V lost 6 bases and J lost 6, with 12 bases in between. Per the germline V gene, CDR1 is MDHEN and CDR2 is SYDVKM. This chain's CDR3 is CASSTTGFNEQFF. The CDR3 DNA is TGTGCCAGCAGCACCACAGGATTCAATGAGCAGTTCTTC. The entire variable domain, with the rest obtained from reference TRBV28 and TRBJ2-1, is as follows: DVKVTQSSRYLVKRTGEKVFLECVQDMDHENMFWYRQDPGLGLRLIYFSYDVKMKEKGDIPEGYSVSREKKERFSLILESASTNQTSMYLCASSTTGFNEQFFGPGTRLTVL.

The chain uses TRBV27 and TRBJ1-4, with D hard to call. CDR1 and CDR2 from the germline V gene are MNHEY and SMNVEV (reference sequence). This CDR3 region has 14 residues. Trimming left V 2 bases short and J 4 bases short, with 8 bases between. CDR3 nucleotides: TGTGCCAGCAGTTTACGGCGGGGTAATGAAAAACTGTTTTTT. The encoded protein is CASSLRRGNEKLFF.

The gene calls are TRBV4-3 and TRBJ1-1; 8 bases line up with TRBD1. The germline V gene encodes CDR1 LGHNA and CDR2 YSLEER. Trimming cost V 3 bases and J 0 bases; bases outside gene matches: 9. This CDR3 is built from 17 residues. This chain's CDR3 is CASSQSYLDRVNTEAFF. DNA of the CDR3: TGCGCCAGCAGCCAGTCTTACCTGGACAGGGTGAACACTGAAGCTTTCTTT.

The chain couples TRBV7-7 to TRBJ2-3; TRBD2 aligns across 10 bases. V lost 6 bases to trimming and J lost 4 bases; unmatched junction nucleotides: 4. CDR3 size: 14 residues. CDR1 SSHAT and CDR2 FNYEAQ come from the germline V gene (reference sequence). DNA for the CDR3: TGTGCCAGCAGGCGGCTAGCGGGAGCAGATACGCAGTATTTT. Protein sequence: CASRRLAGADTQYF.

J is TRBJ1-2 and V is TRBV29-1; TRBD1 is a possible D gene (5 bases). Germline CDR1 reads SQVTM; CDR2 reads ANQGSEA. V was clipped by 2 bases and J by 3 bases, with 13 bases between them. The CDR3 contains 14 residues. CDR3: CSVEFLGGDYGYTF. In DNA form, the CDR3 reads TGCAGCGTTGAATTTCTGGGGGGGGACTATGGCTACACCTTC.

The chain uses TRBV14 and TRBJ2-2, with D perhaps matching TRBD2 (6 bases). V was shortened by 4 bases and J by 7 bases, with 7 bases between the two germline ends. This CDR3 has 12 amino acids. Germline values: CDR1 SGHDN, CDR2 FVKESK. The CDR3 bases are TGTGCCAGCAGCCTCGGGAGCGGGGAGCTGTTTTTT. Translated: CASSLGSGELFF.

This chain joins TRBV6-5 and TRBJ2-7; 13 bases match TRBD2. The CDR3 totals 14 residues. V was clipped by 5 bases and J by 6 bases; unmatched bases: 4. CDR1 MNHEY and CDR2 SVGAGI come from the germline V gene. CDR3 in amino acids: CASSRTSGSSEQYF. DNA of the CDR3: TGTGCCAGCAGTCGGACTAGCGGGAGTAGCGAGCAGTACTTC.

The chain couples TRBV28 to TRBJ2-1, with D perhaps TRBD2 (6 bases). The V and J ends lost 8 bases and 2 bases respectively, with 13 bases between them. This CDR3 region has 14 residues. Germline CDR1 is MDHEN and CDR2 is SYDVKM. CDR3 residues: CASARGMTYNEQFF. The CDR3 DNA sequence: TGTGCCAGCGCTCGGGGGATGACCTACAATGAGCAGTTCTTC.

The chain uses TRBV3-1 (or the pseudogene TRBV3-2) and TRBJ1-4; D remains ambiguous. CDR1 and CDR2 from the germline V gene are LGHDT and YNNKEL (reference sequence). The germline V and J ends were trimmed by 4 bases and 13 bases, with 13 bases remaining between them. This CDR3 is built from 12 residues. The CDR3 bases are TGTGCCAGCAGCCCAGAGGAGGGTGCACTGTTTTTT. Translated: CASSPEEGALFF.

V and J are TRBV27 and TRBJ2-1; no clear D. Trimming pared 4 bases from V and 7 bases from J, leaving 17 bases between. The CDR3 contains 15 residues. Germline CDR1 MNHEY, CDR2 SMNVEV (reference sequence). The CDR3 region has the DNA TGTGCCAGCAGTTCGATAGTCGTAGTCGTAAATGAGCAGTTCTTC. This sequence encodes CASSSIVVVVNEQFF.

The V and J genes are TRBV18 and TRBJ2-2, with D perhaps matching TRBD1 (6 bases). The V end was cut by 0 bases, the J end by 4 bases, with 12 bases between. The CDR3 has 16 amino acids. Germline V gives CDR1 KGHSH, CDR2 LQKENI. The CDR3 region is CASSPPFQGRTGELFF. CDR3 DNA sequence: TGTGCCAGCTCACCACCTTTTCAGGGGCGCACCGGGGAGCTGTTTTTT.

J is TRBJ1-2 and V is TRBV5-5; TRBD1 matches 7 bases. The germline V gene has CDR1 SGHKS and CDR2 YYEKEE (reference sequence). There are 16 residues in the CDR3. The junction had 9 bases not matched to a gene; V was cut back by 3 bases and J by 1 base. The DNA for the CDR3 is TGTGCCAGCAGCTCCGGCCCAGGGGGAAATAACTATGGCTACACCTTC. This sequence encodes CASSSGPGGNNYGYTF.

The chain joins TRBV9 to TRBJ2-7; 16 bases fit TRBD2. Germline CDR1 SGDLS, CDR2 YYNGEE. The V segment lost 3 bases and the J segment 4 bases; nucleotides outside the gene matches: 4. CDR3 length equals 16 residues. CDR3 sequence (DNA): TGTGCCAGCAGCGACGGGACTAGCGGGAGGGTGTACGAGCAGTACTTC. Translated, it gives CASSDGTSGRVYEQYF. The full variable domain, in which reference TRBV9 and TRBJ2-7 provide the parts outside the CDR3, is DSGVTQTPKHLITATGQRVTLRCSPRSGDLSVYWYQQSLDQGLQFLIQYYNGEERAKGNILERFSAQQFPDLHSELNLSSLELGDSALYFCASSDGTSGRVYEQYFGPGTRLTVT.

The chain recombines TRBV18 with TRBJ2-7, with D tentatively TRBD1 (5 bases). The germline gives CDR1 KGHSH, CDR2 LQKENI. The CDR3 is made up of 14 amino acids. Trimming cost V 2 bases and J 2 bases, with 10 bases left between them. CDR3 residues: CASSPLQDPYEQYF. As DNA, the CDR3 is TGTGCCAGCTCACCATTACAGGACCCCTACGAGCAGTACTTC.

The chain's CDR3 is CSVRTSGFGEQYF. The CDR3 nucleotides read TGCAGCGTTCGGACTAGCGGATTTGGGGAGCAGTACTTC. The chain uses TRBV29-1 and TRBJ2-7; 10 bases line up with TRBD2. Germline assignment: CDR1 SQVTM and CDR2 ANQGSEA. V was pared by 5 bases and J by 7 bases, with 8 bases of the junction left unmatched. The CDR3 contains 13 residues.